The 10 T cell receptor beta chains reported below all come from one sample, sequenced in a study of CD8+CD57+ T cells in acquired aplastic anemia. TCR beta VDJ and CDR3 profiles were obtained from a genomic DNA template. TCRdb re-derived calls from the reads in MiXCR, one entry per CDR3 protein. The repertoire holds fewer than 200,000 distinct CDR3 sequences, with 35% to 55% as singletons. What was sequenced was sorted CD4+, CD8+, or CD8+CD57+ T cells (not recorded which) from PBMCs. The receptors stem from a human donor in good health.

As for this clonotype: At one end, the junction sequence differs from germline, possibly due to a read error. The chain couples TRBV7-9 to TRBJ2-7; the D gene could be TRBD1 or TRBD2 (5 bases each). CDR1 and CDR2 (germline): SEHNR, FQNEAQ (reference sequence). The CDR3 totals 13 residues. CDR3 sequence: CASSQERGYEQYF. CDR3 sequence (DNA): TGCGCCAGCAGCCAAGAGAGGGGATACGAGCAGTACTTC.

This clonotype was picked up many times. This chain connects TRBV2 to TRBJ2-6, with D possibly matching TRBD1 (5 bases). Germline CDR1 is SNHLY and CDR2 is FYNNEI. This CDR3 is built from 16 residues. V lost 7 bases, J lost 4 bases, and 17 bases lay in between. CDR3: CASTQGRLSGANVLTF. The DNA for the CDR3 is TGTGCCAGCACGCAGGGCAGGCTGAGCGGGGCCAACGTCCTGACTTTC. Full variable domain (remainder filled in from reference TRBV2 and TRBJ2-6): EPEVTQTPSHQVTQMGQEVILRCVPISNHLYFYWYRQILGQKVEFLVSFYNNEISEKSEIFDDQFSVERPDGSNFTLKIRSTKLEDSAMYFCASTQGRLSGANVLTFGAGSRLTVL.

Comments on this clonotype: A clone one base away is much larger, so this may be a read error. The chain has TRBV20-1 and TRBJ2-1; 12 bases map to TRBD2. This CDR3 has 14 residues. Germline V lookup: CDR1 DFQATT, CDR2 SNEGSKA (reference sequence). Here the CDR3 reads CSALLAGGHNGQFF. The CDR3 nucleotides read TGCAGTGCTCTACTAGCGGGGGGTCACAATGGGCAGTTCTTC.

This rearrangement joins TRBV28 to TRBJ2-7, with D possibly matching TRBD1 (7 bases). From germline, CDR1 is MDHEN and CDR2 SYDVKM. The CDR3 has 14 amino acids. Trimming stripped 3 bases from V and 5 bases from J, with 14 bases between. CDR3 bases: TGTGCCAGCAGTTTCGCCCAGGGGGGCCACGAGCAGTACTTC. As protein: CASSFAQGGHEQYF.

The chain joins TRBV12-3 or TRBV12-4 to TRBJ2-7; no firm D call. Trimming took 8 bases from V and 3 from J, leaving 11 bases between them. The CDR3 is 12 residues long. The CDR3 loop reads CASLSSVYEQYF. The CDR3 DNA follows: TGTGCCAGCCTTTCCAGCGTCTACGAGCAGTACTTC.

This clonotype was detected a few times. The chain combines TRBV10-2 with TRBJ1-3; a weak D match, TRBD1 (5 bases). The CDR3 contains 14 residues. The germline gives CDR1 WSHSY, CDR2 SAAADI. Trimming removed 10 bases at V and 0 bases at J, with 13 bases between. CDR3 in DNA: TGCGCCACAGAGACAGACCTCTCTGGAAACACCATATATTTT. It codes for CATETDLSGNTIYF.

The table lists this clonotype with many counts. The V and J genes are TRBV12-3 or TRBV12-4 and TRBJ2-5; D might be TRBD1 (5 bases). The CDR3 spans 13 residues. Trimming cost V 4 bases and J 7 bases, with 13 bases left between them. Here the CDR3 DNA reads TGTGCCAGCAGTTCGACAGACGTTGGGACCCAGTACTTC. Amino acids: CASSSTDVGTQYF.

Comments on this clonotype: Given a much more abundant clone one base away, this may be a read error. The chain links TRBV7-9 to TRBJ2-7, with 8 bases aligning to TRBD2. The CDR3 contains 12 residues. CDR1 is SEHNR and CDR2 is FQNEAQ in the germline V gene (reference sequence). DNA for the CDR3: TGTGCCGGCAGCCGGGGGGGAAATGAGCAGTACTTC. Residues: CAGSRGGNEQYF.

This clonotype was picked up many times. The gene calls are TRBV4-3 and TRBJ1-1, with TRBD1 matching 9 bases. Germline values: CDR1 LGHNA, CDR2 YSLEER. V shed 0 bases and J 11 bases; nucleotides not matched to a gene: 10. This CDR3 is 15 amino acids long. The CDR3 sequence: CASSQDLRMGQGAFF. The CDR3 nucleotides read TGCGCCAGCAGCCAAGATCTGCGAATGGGACAGGGCGCTTTCTTT.

J is TRBJ1-4 and V is TRBV30; D gene uncertain. The CDR3 has 13 residues. Germline values: CDR1 GTSNPN, CDR2 SVGIG (reference sequence). Trimming cost V 5 bases and J 2 bases, with 9 bases left between them. This CDR3 is CAWQTDTNEKLFF. The CDR3 DNA reads TGTGCCTGGCAGACGGACACTAATGAAAAACTGTTTTTT.